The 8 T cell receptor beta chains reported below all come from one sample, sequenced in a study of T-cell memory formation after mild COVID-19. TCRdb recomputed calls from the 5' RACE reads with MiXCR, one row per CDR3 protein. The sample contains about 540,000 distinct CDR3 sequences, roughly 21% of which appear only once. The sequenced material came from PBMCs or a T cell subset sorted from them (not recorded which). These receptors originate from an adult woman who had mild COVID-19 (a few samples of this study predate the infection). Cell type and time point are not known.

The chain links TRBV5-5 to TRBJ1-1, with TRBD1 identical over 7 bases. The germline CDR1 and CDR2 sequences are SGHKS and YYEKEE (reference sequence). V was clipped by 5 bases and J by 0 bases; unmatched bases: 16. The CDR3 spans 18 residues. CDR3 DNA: TGTGCCAGCAGACCCGAAACAGGGGAAGGCAGGATGAACACTGAAGCTTTCTTT. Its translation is CASRPETGEGRMNTEAFF.

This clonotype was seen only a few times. For the CDR3, the DNA is TGTGCCACCAGGAGGACAGGGGATTTGGATACGCAGTATTTT. This codes for CATRRTGDLDTQYF. This chain connects TRBV24-1 to TRBJ2-3; TRBD1 matches at 9 bases. The V and J ends lost 7 bases and 6 bases, in that order; junction bases with no gene match: 7. Germline V gene data show CDR1 as KGHDR and CDR2 as SFDVKD. The CDR3 totals 14 residues.

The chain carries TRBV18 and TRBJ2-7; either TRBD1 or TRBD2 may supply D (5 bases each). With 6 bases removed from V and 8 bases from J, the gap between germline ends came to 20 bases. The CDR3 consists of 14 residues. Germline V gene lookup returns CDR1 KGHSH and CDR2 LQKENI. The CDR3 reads CASSRDRKGTQQYF. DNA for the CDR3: TGTGCCAGCTCTCGGGACCGAAAGGGGACCCAGCAGTACTTC.

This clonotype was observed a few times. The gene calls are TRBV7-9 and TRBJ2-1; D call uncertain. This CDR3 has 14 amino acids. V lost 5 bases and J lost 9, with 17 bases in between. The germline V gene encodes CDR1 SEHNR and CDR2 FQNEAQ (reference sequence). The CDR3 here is CASSLLNGFGEQFF. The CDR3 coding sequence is TGTGCCAGCAGCCTCCTAAACGGATTCGGTGAGCAGTTCTTC.

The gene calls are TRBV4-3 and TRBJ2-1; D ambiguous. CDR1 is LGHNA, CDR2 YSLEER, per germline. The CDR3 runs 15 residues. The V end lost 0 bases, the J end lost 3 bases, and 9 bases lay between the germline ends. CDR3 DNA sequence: TGCGCCAGCAGCCAAGATAATTCAGACTACAATGAGCAGTTCTTC. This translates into CASSQDNSDYNEQFF.

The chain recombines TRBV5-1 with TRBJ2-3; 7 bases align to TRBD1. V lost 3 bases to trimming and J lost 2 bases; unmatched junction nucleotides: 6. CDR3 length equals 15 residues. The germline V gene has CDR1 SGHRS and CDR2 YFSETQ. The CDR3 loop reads CASSYGTEATDTQYF. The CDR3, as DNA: TGCGCCAGCAGCTACGGGACAGAAGCCACAGATACGCAGTATTTT.

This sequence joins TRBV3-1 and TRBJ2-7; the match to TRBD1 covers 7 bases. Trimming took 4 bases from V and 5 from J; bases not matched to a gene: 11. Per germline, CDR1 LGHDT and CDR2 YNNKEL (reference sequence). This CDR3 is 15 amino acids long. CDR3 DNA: TGTGCCAGCAGCCCGCAATCGGGACAGTTCCACGAGCAGTACTTC. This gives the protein CASSPQSGQFHEQYF.

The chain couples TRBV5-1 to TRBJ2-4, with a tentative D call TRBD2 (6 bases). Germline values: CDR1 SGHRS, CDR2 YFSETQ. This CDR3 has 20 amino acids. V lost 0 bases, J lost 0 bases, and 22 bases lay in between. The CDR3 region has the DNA TGCGCCAGCAGCTTGGCGGCAGGGACGCTTTCGGGACTAGCCAAAAACATTCAGTACTTC. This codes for CASSLAAGTLSGLAKNIQYF. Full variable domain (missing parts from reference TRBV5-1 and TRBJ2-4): KAGVTQTPRYLIKTRGQQVTLSCSPISGHRSVSWYQQTPGQGLQFLFEYFSETQRNKGNFPGRFSGRQFSNSRSEMNVSTLELGDSALYLCASSLAAGTLSGLAKNIQYFGAGTRLSVL.